This T cell receptor beta chain comes out of a study of identical twins. TCRdb processed the 5' RACE reads anew with MiXCR; each CDR3 protein has one entry. The top ten hold roughly 1.5% of the sample, which has over 550,000 distinct CDR3 sequences, roughly 7.2% seen once. CDR1 and CDR2 (germline): MNHNS, SASEGT. V lost 5 bases and J lost 2, with 10 bases in between. The CDR3 covers 13 residues. The sample also formed part of further work on yellow fever vaccine responses in identical twins.

The chain uses TRBV6-1 and TRBJ2-7, with a possible D match to TRBD1 (6 bases). Specimen: PBMCs. This TCR came from a woman under 30 in good health. CDR3 loop: CASSRTETYEQYF. Here the CDR3 DNA reads TGTGCCAGCAGTCGGACAGAAACCTACGAGCAGTACTTC.